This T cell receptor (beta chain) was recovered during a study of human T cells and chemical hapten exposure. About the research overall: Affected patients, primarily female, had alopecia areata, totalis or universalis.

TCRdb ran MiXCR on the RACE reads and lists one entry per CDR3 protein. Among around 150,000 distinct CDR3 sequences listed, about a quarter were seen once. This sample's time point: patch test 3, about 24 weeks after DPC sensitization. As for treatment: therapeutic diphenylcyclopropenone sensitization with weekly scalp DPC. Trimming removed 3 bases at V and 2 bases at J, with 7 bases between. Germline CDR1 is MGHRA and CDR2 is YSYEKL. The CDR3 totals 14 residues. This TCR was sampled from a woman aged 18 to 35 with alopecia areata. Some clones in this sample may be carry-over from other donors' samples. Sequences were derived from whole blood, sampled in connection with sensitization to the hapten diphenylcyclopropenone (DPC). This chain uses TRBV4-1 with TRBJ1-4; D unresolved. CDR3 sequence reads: CASSQGLTNEKLFF. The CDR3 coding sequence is TGCGCCAGCAGCCAGGGGTTGACTAATGAAAAACTGTTTTTT.